The 20 T cell receptor beta chains in this list originate from one sample, sequenced in a study of blood T cell repertoires in COVID-19. Method: immunoSEQ multiplex PCR; TCRdb's copy keeps in-frame clones and lacks some. The data show 240,000 or so clones, roughly 89% seen once. The source material was PBMCs or T cells enriched from blood (not recorded which). These receptors all come from a middle-aged man who had recovered from COVID-19.

This clone occurred once. The chain links TRBV19 to TRBJ2-2; D remains ambiguous. Trimming took off 3 bases at V and 0 bases at J, with 17 bases between the two ends. The length of the CDR3 is 18 residues. Germline CDR1 reads LNHDA; CDR2 reads SQIVND (reference sequence). The CDR3 is CASSIYRGENANTGELFF. The CDR3 bases are TGTGCCAGTAGTATTTATCGCGGAGAGAACGCGAACACCGGGGAGCTGTTTTTT.

This chain joins TRBV30 and TRBJ1-2, with 8 nucleotides matching TRBD1. V lost 3 bases to trimming and J lost 4 bases; unmatched junction nucleotides: 19. CDR3 size: 18 residues. In germline, CDR1 is GTSNPN, CDR2 SVGIG (reference sequence). CDR3 coding DNA: TGTGCCTGGAGGCGACAGGGGTATCAAAATTCATTGGGCTATGGCTACACCTTC. Amino acids: CAWRRQGYQNSLGYGYTF. The full variable domain, with the rest looked up from reference TRBV30 and TRBJ1-2, is SQTIHQWPATLVQPVGSPLSLECTVEGTSNPNLYWYRQAAGRGLQLLFYSVGIGQISSEVPQNLSASRPQDRQFILSSKKLLLSDSGFYLCAWRRQGYQNSLGYGYTFGSGTRLTVV.

This chain uses TRBV7-9 with TRBJ2-7, with 7 bases that match TRBD1. Germline CDR1 SEHNR, CDR2 FQNEAQ (reference sequence). The J segment lost 3 bases and the V segment lost 0 bases, leaving 8 bases of the junction unmatched. This CDR3 region has 16 residues. CDR3 protein: CASSLATGESDYEQYF. In DNA, the CDR3 is TGTGCCAGCAGCTTAGCAACAGGGGAATCGGACTACGAGCAGTACTTC.

V is TRBV5-1 and J is TRBJ2-7; the match to TRBD1 covers 8 bases. Germline V lookup: CDR1 SGHRS, CDR2 YFSETQ. This CDR3 has 16 amino acids. Trimming took 4 bases from V and 0 from J; bases not matched to a gene: 9. The CDR3 DNA reads TGCGCCAGCAGCATTCTCCCGGGACAGGCCTCCTACGAGCAGTACTTC. Its protein is CASSILPGQASYEQYF.

The V call is TRBV12-5, the J call TRBJ1-1; D is possibly TRBD1 (5 bases). Looked up from germline, CDR1 is LGHNT and CDR2 is FRNRAP. The CDR3 extends over 13 amino acids. V was trimmed by 5 bases and J by 5 bases, leaving 12 bases between them. CDR3 DNA sequence: TGTGCTAGTGGTCGCGGGGGAAGAACTGAAGCTTTCTTT. Translating gives CASGRGGRTEAFF.

The genes are TRBV28 and TRBJ1-2; 7 bases line up with TRBD1. This CDR3 is built from 14 residues. With 2 bases clipped from V and 6 bases from J, the junction kept 6 bases outside the gene matches. The V gene's germline CDR1 is MDHEN and CDR2 SYDVKM. The CDR3 is CASSLGGQQHGYTF. CDR3 nucleotide sequence: TGTGCCAGCAGTTTAGGGGGACAGCAGCATGGCTACACCTTC.

The rearrangement links TRBV6-1 to TRBJ2-5; D is possibly TRBD1 (5 bases). V lost 0 bases to trimming and J lost 0 bases, with 17 bases between them. The CDR3 sequence is 18 residues long. Germline values: CDR1 MNHNS, CDR2 SASEGT. The CDR3 DNA reads as TGTGCCAGCAGTGAAGCGTACGGAACAGGTCCGTACCAAGAGACCCAGTACTTC. This codes for CASSEAYGTGPYQETQYF.

The chain has TRBV7-9 and TRBJ2-7, with D perhaps TRBD1 (6 bases). This CDR3 has 13 amino acids. Per the germline V gene, CDR1 is SEHNR and CDR2 is FQNEAQ (reference sequence). V was cut by 3 bases and J by 4 bases, with 10 bases left in between. CDR3 DNA: TGTGCCAGCAGCTTTGCAGGGGCGTACGAGCAGTACTTC. Encoded protein: CASSFAGAYEQYF.

The CDR3 DNA reads as TGCGCCAGCAGCTTGGGTACGGGTTCACCCCTCCACTTT. Protein: CASSLGTGSPLHF. This chain links TRBV5-1 with TRBJ1-6; D is unresolved. The V end lost 0 bases, the J end lost 9 bases, and 7 bases lay between the germline ends. This CDR3 is 13 amino acids long. CDR1 and CDR2 (germline): SGHRS, YFSETQ. Supplemented by reference TRBV5-1 and TRBJ1-6, the full variable domain reads KAGVTQTPRYLIKTRGQQVTLSCSPISGHRSVSWYQQTPGQGLQFLFEYFSETQRNKGNFPGRFSGRQFSNSRSEMNVSTLELGDSALYLCASSLGTGSPLHFGNGTRLTVT.

The chain joins TRBV19 to TRBJ2-7, with 12 bases lining up with TRBD1. Looked up from germline, CDR1 is LNHDA and CDR2 is SQIVND (reference sequence). The length of the CDR3 is 17 residues. J was trimmed by 3 bases and V by 6 bases; bases with no gene match: 12. CDR3 protein: CASRKKTGTGGVYEQYF. For the CDR3, the DNA is TGTGCCAGTAGAAAGAAAACCGGGACAGGGGGCGTCTACGAGCAGTACTTC.

This clone was counted between two and nine times. The chain is built from TRBV7-9 and TRBJ1-2, with 7 bases matching TRBD1. Per the germline V gene, CDR1 is SEHNR and CDR2 is FQNEAQ (reference sequence). The CDR3 is 15 residues long. V lost 5 bases to trimming and J lost 2 bases; unmatched junction nucleotides: 8. DNA of the CDR3: TGTGCCAGCAGCCCATCCGCGACAGGGAACTATGGCTACACCTTC. This gives the protein CASSPSATGNYGYTF.

V gene TRBV6-2 or TRBV6-3 combines with J gene TRBJ2-7; D perhaps matches TRBD1 (6 bases). The CDR3 spans 14 residues. Germline V lookup: CDR1 MNHEY, CDR2 SVGEGT. The V end was cut by 2 bases, the J end by 3 bases, with 11 bases between. CDR3 coding DNA: TGTGCCAGCAGTTACCTTGGGGGCCGCTACGAGCAGTACTTC. It specifies CASSYLGGRYEQYF.

The rearrangement uses TRBV5-1 and TRBJ2-3; 7 positions agree with TRBD2. Per germline, CDR1 SGHRS and CDR2 YFSETQ. The CDR3 is 16 amino acids. Losses at the gene ends were 1 base for V and 5 bases for J; bases not matched to a gene: 10. The CDR3 region is CASSLPTGTGGDTQYF. CDR3 nucleotide sequence: TGCGCCAGCAGCTTGCCCACGGGTACGGGAGGAGATACGCAGTATTTT.

The gene calls are TRBV5-1 and TRBJ2-3; D is possibly TRBD1 (5 bases). V dropped 3 bases and J dropped 3 bases, with 8 bases sitting between them. Germline-derived CDR1 and CDR2 are SGHRS and YFSETQ. This CDR3 has 13 amino acids. As DNA, the CDR3 is TGCGCCAGCAGCTCGACAGAAACAGATACGCAGTATTTT. Translating it yields CASSSTETDTQYF.

The chain has TRBV19 and TRBJ1-4; 7 nucleotides match TRBD1. Trimming cost V 6 bases and J 3 bases; bases outside gene matches: 4. Per germline, CDR1 LNHDA and CDR2 SQIVND (reference sequence). The CDR3 sequence is 14 residues long. The CDR3 nucleotides read TGTGCCAGTAGCCCGACAGGGCCTAATGAAAAACTGTTTTTT. Protein: CASSPTGPNEKLFF.

This chain uses TRBV6-5 with TRBJ2-7; 7 positions match TRBD1. The CDR3 contains 14 residues. Germline-derived CDR1 and CDR2 are MNHEY and SVGAGI. V gave up 6 bases and J gave up 4 bases; unmatched junction bases: 9. The DNA of the CDR3 is TGTGCCAGCAGCGTGGACGAACAGGGGTACGAGCAGTACTTC. Protein sequence: CASSVDEQGYEQYF.

This sequence joins TRBV2 and TRBJ1-6; no clear D. CDR1 is SNHLY and CDR2 is FYNNEI in the germline V gene. The length of the CDR3 is 14 residues. V was shortened by 1 base and J by 9 bases, with 10 bases between the two germline ends. The CDR3 nucleotides read TGTGCCAGCAGTGAAGACAGACCCCCTTCACCCCTCCACTTT. Amino acids: CASSEDRPPSPLHF.

The gene calls are TRBV4-1 and TRBJ1-4, with a possible D match to TRBD1 (6 bases). The CDR3 has 20 amino acids. Germline values: CDR1 MGHRA, CDR2 YSYEKL. V lost 1 base and J lost 12, with 33 bases in between. In DNA form, the CDR3 reads TGCGCCAGCAGCCAAGGGGCCGGGGGGACCGGACAGACGATTAATGAGGAACTGTTTTTT. Protein product: CASSQGAGGTGQTINEELFF.

The chain employs TRBV15 and TRBJ2-1, with 7 bases fitting TRBD1. This CDR3 spans 17 amino acids. Germline V gene data show CDR1 as LNHNV and CDR2 as YYDKDF (reference sequence). V lost 1 base, J lost 3 bases, and 9 bases stayed unmatched. The chain's CDR3 is CATSRVSGGRHYNEQFF. For the CDR3, the DNA is TGTGCCACCAGCAGAGTATCAGGGGGTCGACACTACAATGAGCAGTTCTTC.

The chain employs TRBV7-2 and TRBJ2-5, with no clear D. V lost 7 bases and J lost 4, with 19 bases in between. Germline V gene data show CDR1 as SGHTA and CDR2 as FQGNSA. The CDR3 spans 15 residues. The CDR3 DNA reads TGTGCCAGCATCCCTTACCTGGGTTCGGGAGAGACCCAGTACTTC. Translating gives CASIPYLGSGETQYF.